Listed below are T cell receptor beta chains from one sample, sequenced in a study of T cells expressing NK-cell markers. TCRdb reanalyzed the 5' RACE reads and collapses them to one entry per CDR3 protein, without DNA. In total, the table holds 300,000 to 450,000 distinct CDR3 sequences. Sequencing was done on a sample of blood T cells: a sorted CD56 or NKG2C T cell subset, CD4+ or CD8+ T cells, or bulk PBMC T cells (not recorded which). These receptors came from a man aged 18 to 69 in good health. Both conserved end residues are part of each CDR3. Fields, in order: CDR3 protein, V gene, J gene.

cdr3_aa: CASSLQKYQGIYEQYF
v_call: TRBV5-6
j_call: TRBJ2-7

cdr3_aa: CASSPKDMGTKVLGETQYF
v_call: TRBV11-2
j_call: TRBJ2-5

cdr3_aa: CASSLDSSGSYNEQFF
v_call: TRBV4-2
j_call: TRBJ2-1

cdr3_aa: CASSFKDVSRHPPDTQYF
v_call: TRBV7-7
j_call: TRBJ2-3

cdr3_aa: CASSRRRTSGGASSYNEQFF
v_call: TRBV12-3/TRBV12-4
j_call: TRBJ2-1

cdr3_aa: CASSLSIMKPEAFF
v_call: TRBV27
j_call: TRBJ1-1

cdr3_aa: CASSADRGREKLFF
v_call: TRBV6-1
j_call: TRBJ1-4

cdr3_aa: CSALGGDTGRYTGELFF
v_call: TRBV20-1
j_call: TRBJ2-2

cdr3_aa: CASQAGTGEEKLFF
v_call: TRBV5-1
j_call: TRBJ1-4

cdr3_aa: CASSGGLAGGPETQYF
v_call: TRBV5-5
j_call: TRBJ2-5

cdr3_aa: CASSPGLAGTSYNEQFF
v_call: TRBV12-3/TRBV12-4
j_call: TRBJ2-1

cdr3_aa: CASSFEGAVREKLFF
v_call: TRBV28
j_call: TRBJ1-4

cdr3_aa: CASSLDGEQFF
v_call: TRBV5-5
j_call: TRBJ2-1

cdr3_aa: CASSQGQGQNSPLHF
v_call: TRBV3-1
j_call: TRBJ1-6

cdr3_aa: CASSVEHRGPTISGNTIYF
v_call: TRBV9
j_call: TRBJ1-3

cdr3_aa: CASSGTYTGELFF
v_call: TRBV19
j_call: TRBJ2-2

cdr3_aa: CASSQGPYTSAQYF
v_call: TRBV4-1
j_call: TRBJ2-3

cdr3_aa: CASSLSKLNTEAFF
v_call: TRBV27
j_call: TRBJ1-1

cdr3_aa: CASSFARGHHQPQHF
v_call: TRBV28
j_call: TRBJ1-5

cdr3_aa: CSVPLASGGFDNEQFF
v_call: TRBV20-1
j_call: TRBJ2-1

cdr3_aa: CASTAGDINTGELFF
v_call: TRBV2
j_call: TRBJ2-2

cdr3_aa: CASSVDTGGPSETQYF
v_call: TRBV9
j_call: TRBJ2-5

cdr3_aa: CASSRGILTVYEQYF
v_call: TRBV5-1
j_call: TRBJ2-7

cdr3_aa: CATSRERGGVTGELFF
v_call: TRBV15
j_call: TRBJ2-2

cdr3_aa: CASSSHIVGNLDNEKLFF
v_call: TRBV7-6
j_call: TRBJ1-4

cdr3_aa: CASSLGLGYDTQYF
v_call: TRBV11-3
j_call: TRBJ2-3

cdr3_aa: CASSLSAPDTQYF
v_call: TRBV11-3
j_call: TRBJ2-3

cdr3_aa: CATSGGQGYNEQFF
v_call: TRBV24-1
j_call: TRBJ2-1

cdr3_aa: CATGPDHSNQPQHF
v_call: TRBV10-3
j_call: TRBJ1-5

cdr3_aa: CSVERGRRGGSEQYF
v_call: TRBV29-1
j_call: TRBJ2-7

cdr3_aa: CASSLDSSGANTGELFF
v_call: TRBV5-4
j_call: TRBJ2-2

cdr3_aa: CASSSGTDNQPQHF
v_call: TRBV6-1
j_call: TRBJ1-5

cdr3_aa: CASSEEGTRVDTQYF
v_call: TRBV6-1
j_call: TRBJ2-3

cdr3_aa: CASSLSTAEQYF
v_call: TRBV7-9
j_call: TRBJ2-7

cdr3_aa: CASSPGPLFGELFF
v_call: TRBV5-1
j_call: TRBJ2-2

cdr3_aa: CASSLGGLPYEQYF
v_call: TRBV5-5
j_call: TRBJ2-7

cdr3_aa: CSARPQGRTGELFF
v_call: TRBV20-1
j_call: TRBJ2-2

cdr3_aa: CASRSDRRYEQYF
v_call: TRBV6-1
j_call: TRBJ2-7

cdr3_aa: CASAQPGTYEQYF
v_call: TRBV6-1
j_call: TRBJ2-7